Below are 15 T cell receptor beta chains sequenced from a single sample in a study of blood T cells in healthy people across ages. Sample-barcoded 5' priming and a J-beta primer mix drove a second PCR of about 6 to 12 cycles. MiXCR was run by TCRdb on the 5' RACE reads, yielding one entry per CDR3 protein. The table has fewer than 800,000 distinct CDR3 sequences, less than 40% seen once. The material sequenced was blood. These receptors were taken from a woman older than 75 in good health.

This clonotype was seen at least ten times. This sequence joins TRBV7-6 and TRBJ2-3; the D gene is possibly TRBD2 (5 bases). The CDR3 has 13 residues. V dropped 4 bases and J dropped 6 bases, with 11 bases sitting between them. Germline-derived CDR1 and CDR2 are SGHVS and FNYEAQ. The CDR3 is CASSYGVMDTQYF. CDR3 coding DNA: TGTGCCAGCAGCTACGGGGTGATGGATACGCAGTATTTT.

This clonotype was counted a few times. This may be a read error: a much more frequent sequence differs by one nucleotide. V gene TRBV7-3 combines with J gene TRBJ2-3; possibly TRBD1 for D (6 bases). CDR1 and CDR2 from the germline V gene are SGHTA and FQGTGA. This CDR3 contains 14 residues. Deletions cut 4 bases from V and 3 bases from J, with 11 bases between. CDR3 in DNA: TGTGCCAGCAGCTGCGGACAGATAACAGATACGCAGTATTTT. Its translation: CASSCGQITDTQYF.

This clonotype was recorded a few times. The CDR3 is CASSQQRHHGQYF. The CDR3 nucleotides read TGTGCCAGCAGCCAACAACGACATCATGGGCAGTACTTC. The chain links TRBV3-1 to TRBJ2-5; D is unresolved. The CDR3 runs to 13 residues. V was trimmed by 2 bases and J by 11 bases, leaving 15 bases between them. Germline V gene lookup returns CDR1 LGHDT and CDR2 YNNKEL (reference sequence).

The chain has TRBV20-1 and TRBJ2-5, with D possibly matching TRBD2 (5 bases). The last part of the DNA fits TRBJ2-7 better; the J call may be wrong. Germline CDR1 is DFQATT and CDR2 is SNEGSKA (reference sequence). This CDR3 has 13 residues. The CDR3 loop is CSARDSVTYEQYF. The CDR3 DNA reads as TGCAGTGCTAGAGATAGCGTAACCTACGAGCAGTACTTC.

This clonotype came up many times. This chain joins TRBV3-1 and TRBJ2-1; possibly TRBD1 for D (6 bases). The CDR3 runs to 14 residues. Trimming took off 6 bases at V and 8 bases at J, with 17 bases between the two ends. Germline assignment: CDR1 LGHDT and CDR2 YNNKEL (reference sequence). CDR3 amino acids: CASRLTGSGDEQFF. CDR3 in DNA: TGTGCCAGCAGGTTGACAGGCTCGGGCGATGAGCAGTTCTTC.

This chain links TRBV7-6 with TRBJ2-2, with TRBD1 matching 7 bases. CDR1 is SGHVS and CDR2 is FNYEAQ in the germline V gene. The CDR3 consists of 14 residues. After removal of 5 bases from V and 7 bases from J, the junction contained 7 bases not matched to a gene. The CDR3 sequence: CASSPTGVVGELFF. DNA of the CDR3: TGTGCCAGCAGCCCCACAGGGGTGGTCGGGGAGCTGTTTTTT.

This clonotype was seen repeatedly, ten times or more. One junction end does not reproduce the germline sequence, and a read error may be involved. The chain carries TRBV7-7 and TRBJ2-1; D may be TRBD2 (5 bases). The CDR3 covers 13 residues. Germline V CDR1 and CDR2: SSHAT, FNYEAQ (reference sequence). The CDR3 protein is CASSSRRGNEQFF. The CDR3 DNA reads as TGTGCTAGCAGCTCAAGACGGGGAAATGAGCAGTTCTTC.

The chain employs TRBV12-3 or TRBV12-4 and TRBJ2-3; D remains ambiguous. The CDR3 length is 16 residues. With 1 base removed from V and 11 bases from J, the gap between germline ends came to 22 bases. As DNA, the CDR3 is TGTGCCAGCAGTTTAGGGACCCTAGTGGGAACAGATGTGCAGTATTTT. Translating gives CASSLGTLVGTDVQYF.

This chain joins TRBV7-2 and TRBJ1-1; D is uncertain. The CDR3 covers 16 residues. Germline CDR1 and CDR2: SGHTA and FQGNSA. V was clipped by 6 bases and J by 0 bases, with 17 bases between them. Written as DNA, the CDR3 is TGTGCCAGCAGTCTGACTACTGGCATACTGAACACTGAAGCTTTCTTT. It translates to CASSLTTGILNTEAFF.

The chain couples TRBV24-1 to TRBJ2-7; perhaps TRBD2 as D (6 bases). Trimming took off 4 bases at V and 7 bases at J, with 19 bases between the two ends. The length of the CDR3 is 15 residues. Germline values: CDR1 KGHDR, CDR2 SFDVKD. CDR3 coding DNA: TGTGCCACCAGTGAGGGACTGGCGGTATACAATGAGCAGTACTTC. Translating it yields CATSEGLAVYNEQYF.

In its sample, this clonotype was seen many times. The rearrangement joins TRBV12-3 or TRBV12-4 to TRBJ1-5, with D unclear. The germline V and J ends were trimmed by 6 bases and 0 bases, with 9 bases remaining between them. The CDR3 sequence is 14 residues long. This CDR3 is CASRYSSSNQPQHF. CDR3 DNA: TGTGCCAGCAGGTACTCTAGTAGCAATCAGCCCCAGCATTTT.

This chain uses TRBV20-1 with TRBJ2-1; weak D call: TRBD2 (6 bases). Germline V gene sequence: CDR1 DFQATT, CDR2 SNEGSKA (reference sequence). There are 15 residues in the CDR3. The germline V and J ends were trimmed by 3 bases and 1 base, with 13 bases remaining between them. DNA for the CDR3: TGCAGTGCTAGCCCCACAGGAGGGTCCTACAATGAGCAGTTCTTC. Its translation is CSASPTGGSYNEQFF.

V is TRBV2 and J is TRBJ2-7; D is possibly TRBD2 (6 bases). V was shortened by 7 bases and J by 6 bases, with 16 bases between the two germline ends. The V gene's germline CDR1 is SNHLY and CDR2 FYNNEI. The CDR3 consists of 13 residues. The chain's CDR3 is CASNRDGDCEQYF. As DNA, the CDR3 is TGTGCCAGCAATAGGGACGGGGACTGCGAGCAGTACTTC.

There are a few counts of this clonotype. Given a much more abundant clone one base away, this may be a read error. J is TRBJ2-7 and V is TRBV20-1, with a tentative D call TRBD2 (7 bases). The CDR3 has 16 residues. CDR1 DFQATT and CDR2 SNEGSKA come from the germline V gene (reference sequence). The V and J ends lost 4 bases and 7 bases respectively, with 26 bases between them. CDR3 protein: CSATPGGLLSYNEQYF. The CDR3 DNA sequence: TGCAGTGCTACTCCCGGGGGGCTACTCTCCTACAATGAGCAGTACTTC.

This clonotype was seen ten or more times. The chain's CDR3 is CASSPVGVTYEQYF. The CDR3 nucleotides read TGTGCCAGCAGCCCGGTGGGGGTTACCTACGAGCAGTACTTC. The chain combines TRBV28 with TRBJ2-7; D tentatively reads TRBD1 or TRBD2 (5 bases each). The CDR3 spans 14 residues. With 6 bases removed from V and 2 bases from J, the gap between germline ends came to 14 bases. Germline lookup yields CDR1 MDHEN and CDR2 SYDVKM.